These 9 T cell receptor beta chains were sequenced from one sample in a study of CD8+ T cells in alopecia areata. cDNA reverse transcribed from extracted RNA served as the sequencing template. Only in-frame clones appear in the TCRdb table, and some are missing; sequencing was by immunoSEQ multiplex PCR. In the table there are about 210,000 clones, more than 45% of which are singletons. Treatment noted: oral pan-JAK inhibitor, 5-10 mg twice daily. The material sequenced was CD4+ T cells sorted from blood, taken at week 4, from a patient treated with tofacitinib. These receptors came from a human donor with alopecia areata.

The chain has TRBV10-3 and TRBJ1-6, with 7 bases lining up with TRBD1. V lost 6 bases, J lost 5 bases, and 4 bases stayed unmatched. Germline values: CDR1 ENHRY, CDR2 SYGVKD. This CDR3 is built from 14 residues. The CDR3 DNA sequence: TGTGCCATCAGGGGGACAGCTAATAATTCACCCCTCCACTTT. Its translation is CAIRGTANNSPLHF.

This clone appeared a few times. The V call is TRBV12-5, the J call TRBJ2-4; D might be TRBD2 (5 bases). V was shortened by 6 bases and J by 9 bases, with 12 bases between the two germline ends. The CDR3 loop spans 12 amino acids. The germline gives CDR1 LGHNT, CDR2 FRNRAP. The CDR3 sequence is CASGGVPSIQYF. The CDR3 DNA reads TGTGCTAGTGGGGGAGTGCCAAGCATTCAGTACTTC.

CDR3 in amino acids: CASSDSGGSSDTQYF. For the CDR3, the DNA is TGTGCCAGCAGTGACTCCGGGGGTAGCTCAGATACGCAGTATTTT. The J gene is TRBJ2-3, the V gene TRBV25-1, with D possibly TRBD2 on 6 matching bases. Trimming shortened V by 3 bases and J by 4 bases, and 14 bases separated the two germline ends. The CDR3 has 15 amino acids. Germline V lookup: CDR1 MGHDK, CDR2 SYGVNS.

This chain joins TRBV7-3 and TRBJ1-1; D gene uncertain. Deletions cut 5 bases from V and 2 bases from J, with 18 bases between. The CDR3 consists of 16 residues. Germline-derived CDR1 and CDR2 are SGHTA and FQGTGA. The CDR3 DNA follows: TGTGCCAGCAGCCTAGGCCGGGGAACCTACAACACTGAAGCTTTCTTT. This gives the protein CASSLGRGTYNTEAFF.

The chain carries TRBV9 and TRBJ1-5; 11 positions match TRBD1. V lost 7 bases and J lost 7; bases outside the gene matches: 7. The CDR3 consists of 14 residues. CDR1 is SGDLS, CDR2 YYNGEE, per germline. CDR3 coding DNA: TGTGCCAGCTCGGGACAGGGGGTAGAACAGCCCCAGCATTTT. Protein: CASSGQGVEQPQHF. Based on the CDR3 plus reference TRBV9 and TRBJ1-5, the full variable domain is DSGVTQTPKHLITATGQRVTLRCSPRSGDLSVYWYQQSLDQGLQFLIQYYNGEERAKGNILERFSAQQFPDLHSELNLSSLELGDSALYFCASSGQGVEQPQHFGDGTRLSIL.

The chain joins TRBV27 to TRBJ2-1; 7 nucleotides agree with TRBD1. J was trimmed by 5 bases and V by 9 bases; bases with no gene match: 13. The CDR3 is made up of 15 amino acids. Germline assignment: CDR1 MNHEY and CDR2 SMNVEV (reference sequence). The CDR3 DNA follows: TGTGCCAGTAGTCCGGGACAGAGCTACCACAATGAGCAGTTCTTC. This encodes CASSPGQSYHNEQFF.

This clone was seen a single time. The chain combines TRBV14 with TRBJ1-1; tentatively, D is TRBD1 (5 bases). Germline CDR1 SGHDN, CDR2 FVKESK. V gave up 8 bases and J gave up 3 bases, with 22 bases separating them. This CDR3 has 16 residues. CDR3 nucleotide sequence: TGTGCCAGCGTAGTTCAGGGACCTCGCCTGGACACTGAAGCTTTCTTT. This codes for CASVVQGPRLDTEAFF.

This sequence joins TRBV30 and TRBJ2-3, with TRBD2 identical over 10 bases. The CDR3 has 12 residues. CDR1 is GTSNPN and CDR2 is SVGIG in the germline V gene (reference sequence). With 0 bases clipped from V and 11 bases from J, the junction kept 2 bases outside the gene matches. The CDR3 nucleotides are TGTGCCTGGAGTGTAGTAGCGGGGGGGCAGTATTTT. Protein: CAWSVVAGGQYF. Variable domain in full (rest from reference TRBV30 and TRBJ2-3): SQTIHQWPATLVQPVGSPLSLECTVEGTSNPNLYWYRQAAGRGLQLLFYSVGIGQISSEVPQNLSASRPQDRQFILSSKKLLLSDSGFYLCAWSVVAGGQYFGPGTRLTVL.

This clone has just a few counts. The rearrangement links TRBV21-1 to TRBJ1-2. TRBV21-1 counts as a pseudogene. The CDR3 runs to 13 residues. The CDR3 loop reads CASSIRGKYGYTF. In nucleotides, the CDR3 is TGTGCCAGCAGCATCCGGGGAAAGTATGGCTACACCTTC.